This TCR beta chain emerged from a study of beta chain features in type 1 diabetes. Background on the study: Over all samples combined, fewer than 130,000,000 sorted cells were examined. Whole-study results and caveats: For cells with high TCR expression, cDNA sequencing could yield over-representation. There was a moderate but significant shortening of TCRB CDR3s in all four CD4+ subsets of Type 1 diabetes patients. In type 1 diabetes patients, VDJ junctions had fewer insertions; deletions at these junctions were more frequent.

This clone was detected ten times or more. The antigen remains undetermined. Sequencing targeted expressed TCRB transcripts, as all isolated RNA had been reverse transcribed. The repertoire was sequenced with immunoSEQ multiplex PCR; TCRdb's copy has only in-frame clones and lacks some. This table holds about 660,000 clones, around 15% found once. CDR1 and CDR2 from the germline V gene are PRHDT and FYEKMQ (reference sequence). The CDR3 extends over 12 amino acids. Trimming took 4 bases from V and 8 from J, leaving 9 bases between them. CD4+ naive, central memory, regulatory and stem cell-like memory subsets were isolated by sorting on CD45RO/CCR7/CD25/CD127/CD95/CD27.

This clonotype originated in a man aged 18 to 30 with type 1 diabetes. Sequenced: naive CD4+ T cells from blood. This chain joins TRBV13 and TRBJ2-1; D is unresolved. The chain's CDR3 is CASSSQWDEQFF. In DNA form, the CDR3 reads TGTGCCAGCAGCTCCCAGTGGGATGAGCAGTTCTTC.